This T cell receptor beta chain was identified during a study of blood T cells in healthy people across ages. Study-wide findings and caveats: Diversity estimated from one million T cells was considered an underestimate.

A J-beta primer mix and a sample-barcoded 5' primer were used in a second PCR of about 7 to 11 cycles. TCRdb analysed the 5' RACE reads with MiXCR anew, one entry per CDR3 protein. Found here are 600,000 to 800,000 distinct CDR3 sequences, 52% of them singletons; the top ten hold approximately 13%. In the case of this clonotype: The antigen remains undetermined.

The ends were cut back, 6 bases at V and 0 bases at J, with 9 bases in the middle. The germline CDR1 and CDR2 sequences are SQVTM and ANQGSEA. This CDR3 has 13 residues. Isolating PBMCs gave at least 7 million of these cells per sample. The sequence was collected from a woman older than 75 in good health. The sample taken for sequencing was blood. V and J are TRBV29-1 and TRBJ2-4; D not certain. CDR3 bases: TGCAGCGTACAAGGGTTAGCCAAAAACATTCAGTACTTC. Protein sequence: CSVQGLAKNIQYF. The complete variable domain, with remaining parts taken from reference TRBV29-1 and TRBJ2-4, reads SAVISQKPSRDICQRGTSLTIQCQVDSQVTMMFWYRQQPGQSLTLIATANQGSEATYESGFVIDKFPISRPNLTFSTLTVSNMSPEDSSIYLCSVQGLAKNIQYFGAGTRLSVL.